This T cell receptor (beta chain) was identified during a study of OX40 agonist ivuxolimab in advanced cancers. Whole-study context: Previous treatment with anti-PD-1, anti-PD-L1 or anti-CTLA-4 therapy was allowed; about 44% had received some. Study-level results: Both blood CD4+ and CD8+ T cells showed clonal growth by week 6 at 0.1 to 3.0 mg/kg. Relative to CD4+ cells, CD8+ T cells on average had more expanded clones.

Individuals having autoimmune disease history or systemic immunosuppression were not enrolled. Clones were sequenced by immunoSEQ multiplex PCR, and TCRdb holds only the in-frame ones, with some missing. The data contain roughly 49,000 clones, 60% to 80% of them singletons. Turning to this clone: What it binds is not known.

This CDR3 spans 13 amino acids. Germline values: CDR1 SGHNT, CDR2 YENEEA. Between the trimmed V and J ends, which lost 0 bases and 8 bases, there was a span of 10 bases. The chain carries TRBV11-3 and TRBJ1-2; tentatively, D is TRBD1 (6 bases). This receptor was taken from an adult with an advanced solid tumor such as melanoma, head and neck, liver or kidney cancer. The specimen was CD4+ or CD8+ T cells sorted from blood, collected in a trial of the OX40 agonist ivuxolimab. CDR3 sequence reads: CASSLEGARGYTF. CDR3 in DNA: TGTGCCAGCAGCTTAGAGGGGGCGAGAGGCTACACCTTC.